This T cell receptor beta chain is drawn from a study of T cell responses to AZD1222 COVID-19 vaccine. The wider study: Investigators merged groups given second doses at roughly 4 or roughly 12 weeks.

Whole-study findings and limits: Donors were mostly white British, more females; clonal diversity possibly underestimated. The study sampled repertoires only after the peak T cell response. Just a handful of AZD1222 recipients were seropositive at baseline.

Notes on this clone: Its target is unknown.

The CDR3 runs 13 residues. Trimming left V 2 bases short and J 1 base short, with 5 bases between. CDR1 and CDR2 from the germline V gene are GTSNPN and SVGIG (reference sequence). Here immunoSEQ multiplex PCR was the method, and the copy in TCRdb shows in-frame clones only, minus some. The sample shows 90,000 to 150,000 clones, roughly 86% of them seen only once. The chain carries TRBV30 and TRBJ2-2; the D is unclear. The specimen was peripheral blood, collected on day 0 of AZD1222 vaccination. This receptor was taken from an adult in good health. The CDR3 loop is CAWSWVNTGELFF. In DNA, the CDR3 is TGTGCCTGGAGTTGGGTGAACACCGGGGAGCTGTTTTTT.